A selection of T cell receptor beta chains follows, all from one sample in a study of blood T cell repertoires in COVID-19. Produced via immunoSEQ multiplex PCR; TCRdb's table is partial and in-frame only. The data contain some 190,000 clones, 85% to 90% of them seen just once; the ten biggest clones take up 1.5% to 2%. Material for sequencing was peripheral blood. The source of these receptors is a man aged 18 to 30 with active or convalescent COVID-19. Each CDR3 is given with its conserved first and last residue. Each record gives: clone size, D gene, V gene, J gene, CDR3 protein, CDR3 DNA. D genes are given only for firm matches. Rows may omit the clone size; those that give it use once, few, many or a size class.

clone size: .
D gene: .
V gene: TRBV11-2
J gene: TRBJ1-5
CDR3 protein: CASSPEINQPQHF
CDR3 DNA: TGTGCCAGCAGCCCGGAGATTAATCAGCCCCAGCATTTT

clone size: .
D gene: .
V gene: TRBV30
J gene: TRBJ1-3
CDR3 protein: CASRPFSGNTIYF
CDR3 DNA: TGTGCCTCTAGACCGTTCTCTGGAAACACCATATATTTT

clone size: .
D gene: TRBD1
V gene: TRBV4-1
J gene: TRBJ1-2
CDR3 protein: CASSQRGDRTAIGYTF
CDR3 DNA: TGCGCCAGCAGCCAGAGGGGGGACAGGACGGCAATAGGCTACACCTTC

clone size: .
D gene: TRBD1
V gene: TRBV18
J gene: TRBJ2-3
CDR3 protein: CASSLRGQGSDTQYF
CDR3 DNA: TGTGCCAGCTCACTACGCGGACAGGGGTCAGATACGCAGTATTTT

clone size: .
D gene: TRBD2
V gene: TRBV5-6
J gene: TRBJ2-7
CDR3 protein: CASSLVSGGEQYF
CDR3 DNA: TGTGCCAGCAGCTTGGTCTCGGGGGGCGAGCAGTACTTC

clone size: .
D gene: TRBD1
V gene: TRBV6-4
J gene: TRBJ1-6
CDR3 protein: CASSASGTGADSPLHF
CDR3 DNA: TGTGCCAGCAGTGCCTCCGGGACAGGGGCTGATTCACCCCTCCACTTT

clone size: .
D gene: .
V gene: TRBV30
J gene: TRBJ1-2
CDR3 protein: CAWTVRGFNYGYTF
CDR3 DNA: TGTGCCTGGACAGTGCGGGGTTTTAACTATGGCTACACCTTC

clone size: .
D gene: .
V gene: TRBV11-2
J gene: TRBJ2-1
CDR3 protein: CASSSPPVPPYNEQFF
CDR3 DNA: TGTGCCAGCAGCTCCCCCCCGGTTCCTCCCTACAATGAGCAGTTCTTC

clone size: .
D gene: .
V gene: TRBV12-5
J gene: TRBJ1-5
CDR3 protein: CASLSGGGNQPQHF
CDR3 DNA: TGTGCTAGTCTATCGGGGGGCGGCAATCAGCCCCAGCATTTT

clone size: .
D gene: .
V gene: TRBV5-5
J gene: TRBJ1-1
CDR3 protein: CASSQGARHSKNTEAFF
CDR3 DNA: TGTGCCAGCAGCCAAGGCGCGAGGCACTCAAAGAACACTGAAGCTTTCTTT

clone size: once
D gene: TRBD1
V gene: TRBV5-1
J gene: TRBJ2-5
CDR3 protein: CASSSWDRAQETQYF
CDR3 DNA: TGCGCCAGCAGCTCTTGGGACAGGGCGCAAGAGACCCAGTACTTC

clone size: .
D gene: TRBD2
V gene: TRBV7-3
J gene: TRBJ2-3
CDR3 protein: CASSLESGGRTDTQYF
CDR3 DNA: TGTGCCAGCAGCTTAGAAAGCGGGGGAAGAACAGATACGCAGTATTTT

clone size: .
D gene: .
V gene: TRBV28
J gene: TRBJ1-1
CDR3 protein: CASSLDRLEIEAFF
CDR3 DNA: TGTGCCAGCAGTTTAGACAGACTGGAAATTGAAGCTTTCTTT

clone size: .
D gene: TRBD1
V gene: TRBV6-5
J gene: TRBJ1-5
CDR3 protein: CASQSGTGNQPQHF
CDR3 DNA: TGTGCCAGCCAATCCGGGACAGGGAATCAGCCCCAGCATTTT

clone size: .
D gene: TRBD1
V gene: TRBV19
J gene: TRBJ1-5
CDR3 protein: CASSSIGTGGSQPQHF
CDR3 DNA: TGTGCCAGTAGTAGTATCGGGACAGGGGGAAGTCAGCCCCAGCATTTT

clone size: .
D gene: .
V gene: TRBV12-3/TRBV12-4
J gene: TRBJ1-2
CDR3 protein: CASSQTVYGYTF
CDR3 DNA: TGTGCCAGCAGTCAGACAGTCTATGGCTACACCTTC

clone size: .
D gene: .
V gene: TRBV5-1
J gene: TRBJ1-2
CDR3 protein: CASSATENYGYTF
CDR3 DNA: TGCGCCAGCAGCGCAACAGAGAACTATGGCTACACCTTC

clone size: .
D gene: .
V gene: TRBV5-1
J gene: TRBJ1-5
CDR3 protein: CASSLQGYSNQPQHF
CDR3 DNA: TGCGCCAGCAGCCTACAGGGATATAGCAATCAGCCCCAGCATTTT

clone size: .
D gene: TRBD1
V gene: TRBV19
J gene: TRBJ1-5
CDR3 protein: CASSLTGGNQPQHF
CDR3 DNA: TGTGCCAGTAGCCTAACAGGGGGCAATCAGCCCCAGCATTTT

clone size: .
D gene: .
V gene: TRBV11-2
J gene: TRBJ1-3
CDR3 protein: CASSSNSYRVAGNTIYF
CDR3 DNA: TGTGCCAGCAGCTCGAACTCCTACAGGGTCGCTGGAAACACCATATATTTT

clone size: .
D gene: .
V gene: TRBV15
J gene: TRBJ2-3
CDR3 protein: CATSGGGGAQGATDTQYF
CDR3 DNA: TGTGCCACCAGCGGAGGGGGTGGCGCACAGGGAGCCACAGATACGCAGTATTTT

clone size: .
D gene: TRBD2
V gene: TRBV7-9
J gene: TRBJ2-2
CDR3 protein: CASTGSRGGYNGELFF
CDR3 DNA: TGTGCCAGCACCGGTTCGCGGGGGGGCTATAACGGGGAGCTGTTTTTT

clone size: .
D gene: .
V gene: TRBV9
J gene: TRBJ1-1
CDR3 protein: CATYLGSFF
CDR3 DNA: TGTGCCACTTATCTCGGGTCTTTCTTT

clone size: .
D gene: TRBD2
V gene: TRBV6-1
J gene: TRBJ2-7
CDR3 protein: CASSAGGTSGFDEQYF
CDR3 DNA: TGTGCCAGCAGTGCCGGGGGGACTAGCGGATTTGACGAGCAGTACTTC

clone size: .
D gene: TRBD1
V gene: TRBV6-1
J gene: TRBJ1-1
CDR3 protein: CASSEFRTGNTEAFF
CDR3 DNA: TGTGCCAGCAGTGAGTTCCGGACAGGGAACACTGAAGCTTTCTTT

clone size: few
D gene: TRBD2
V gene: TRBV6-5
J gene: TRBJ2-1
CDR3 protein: CASRTSGRYNEQFF
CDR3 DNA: TGTGCCAGCCGGACTAGCGGGAGATACAATGAGCAGTTCTTC

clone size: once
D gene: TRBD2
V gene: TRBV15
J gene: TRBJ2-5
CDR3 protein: CATSRDHPSGGETQYF
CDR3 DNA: TGTGCCACCAGCAGAGATCACCCGAGCGGGGGAGAGACCCAGTACTTC

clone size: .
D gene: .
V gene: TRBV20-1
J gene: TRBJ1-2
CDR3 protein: CSASLRGGGGYTF
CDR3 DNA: TGCAGTGCTAGTTTGAGGGGGGGAGGTGGCTACACCTTC

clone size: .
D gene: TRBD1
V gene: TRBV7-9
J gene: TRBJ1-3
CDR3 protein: CASSPNRGGNTIYF
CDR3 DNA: TGTGCCAGCAGCCCCAACAGGGGTGGAAACACCATATATTTT

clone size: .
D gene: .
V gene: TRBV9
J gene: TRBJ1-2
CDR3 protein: CASSSLRAHKGGYTF
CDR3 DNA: TGTGCCAGCAGCTCCCTGAGGGCCCACAAGGGAGGCTACACCTTC

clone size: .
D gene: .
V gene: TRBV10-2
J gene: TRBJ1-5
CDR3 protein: CASIQHRRRGNQPQHF
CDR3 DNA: TGCGCCAGCATCCAACATAGGCGGCGGGGCAATCAGCCCCAGCATTTT